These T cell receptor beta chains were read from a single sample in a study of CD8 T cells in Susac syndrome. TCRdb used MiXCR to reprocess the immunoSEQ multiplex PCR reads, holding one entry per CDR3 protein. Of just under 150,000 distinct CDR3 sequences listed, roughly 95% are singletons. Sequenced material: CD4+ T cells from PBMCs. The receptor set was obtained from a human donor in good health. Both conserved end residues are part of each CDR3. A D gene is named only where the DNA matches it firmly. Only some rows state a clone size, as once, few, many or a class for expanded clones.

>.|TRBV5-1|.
CASSDSASGANVLTF
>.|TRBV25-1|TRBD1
CASSGWTGYYEQYF
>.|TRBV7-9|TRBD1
CASSIGQGQFF
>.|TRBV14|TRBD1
CASSQLMDRSQETQYF
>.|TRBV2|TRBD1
CASSEGGWETQYF
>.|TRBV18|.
CASSSGQNQPQHF
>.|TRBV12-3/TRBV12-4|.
CASSQDLNTEAFF
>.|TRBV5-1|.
CASSLAAGIYNEQFF
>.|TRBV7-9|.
CASRPYEQYF
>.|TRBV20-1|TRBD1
CSAPARDRYVSYEQYF
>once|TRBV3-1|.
CASSRGGQNTEAFF
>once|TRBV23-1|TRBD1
CASSHPGTELVAKNIQYF
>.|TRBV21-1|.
CASSKRHGTGLGRSGNQPQHF
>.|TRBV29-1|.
CSAPGHPNEKLFF
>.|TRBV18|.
CASSPEVQGGGYTF
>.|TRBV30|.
CAWYGGWATDTQYF
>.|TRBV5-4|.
CASSPQETDTQYF
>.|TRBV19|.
CASSIRVERRRTGELFF
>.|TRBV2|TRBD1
CASDREITDTQYF
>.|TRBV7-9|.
CASSLGRGAPQHF
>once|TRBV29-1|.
CSVEGVQETQYF
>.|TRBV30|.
CAWRGFHNEQFF
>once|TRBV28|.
CASDSRGPGANVLTF
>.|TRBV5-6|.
CASREQGSSYEQYF
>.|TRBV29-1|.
CSVETEQGFSYGYTF